A selection of T cell receptor beta chains follows, all from one sample in a study of T cells after yellow fever vaccination. TCRdb recomputed calls from the 5' RACE reads with MiXCR, one row per CDR3 protein. In the table there are a few hundred thousand distinct CDR3 sequences, over 4% of which are singletons. The sample was PBMCs, taken 5 days after the yellow fever booster vaccination. The receptors stem from a man aged 18 to 30 who received the YFV17D yellow fever vaccine. Both conserved end residues are part of each CDR3. The D gene is left open where the match is weak. Only some rows state a clone size, as once, few, many or a class for expanded clones.

clone_size j_call v_call d_call cdr3_nt cdr3_aa
few TRBJ2-5 TRBV28 - TGTGCCTCAGGGCACCCAATGGGAGGAGAGACCCAGTACTTC CASGHPMGGETQYF
few TRBJ2-7 TRBV6-5 - TGTGCCAGCAGTTACTCGGAGGAAGGCTACGAGCAGTACTTC CASSYSEEGYEQYF
many TRBJ1-5 TRBV7-9 - TGTGCCAGCAGCCCAGGGGCCTCCAATCAGCCCCAGCATTTT CASSPGASNQPQHF
- TRBJ1-2 TRBV9 TRBD1 TGTGCCAGCAGCCACCCTCCGGGACAGGGGAACTATGGCTACACCTTC CASSHPPGQGNYGYTF
many TRBJ1-1 TRBV25-1 TRBD1 TGTGCCAGCCTAGGGGGCCGGGGGCTCGGGACTGAAGCTTTCTTT CASLGGRGLGTEAFF
few TRBJ2-2 TRBV7-2 TRBD1 TGTGCCAGCAGATTAGGGGGCTACGGGGAGCTGTTTTTT CASRLGGYGELFF
many TRBJ1-2 TRBV5-1 TRBD1 TGCGCCAGCAGCCCTCCGGGACAGGGCCATGGCTACACCTTC CASSPPGQGHGYTF
- TRBJ2-5 TRBV5-1 - TGCGCCACCGGAAACGGCCAAGGGGAGACCCAGTACTTC CATGNGQGETQYF
- TRBJ2-3 TRBV4-2 - TGTGCCAGCAGCCAAGAACAGACTAGTGCGGCAGATACGCAGTATTTT CASSQEQTSAADTQYF
many TRBJ1-5 TRBV6-2/TRBV6-3 - TGTGCCAGCAGCCACGGAATACAGCCGATCAATCAGCCCCAGCATTTT CASSHGIQPINQPQHF
few TRBJ2-1 TRBV10-3 - TGTGCCACGGGGCCCAGGGGAACCTACAATGAGCAGTTCTTC CATGPRGTYNEQFF
- TRBJ2-4 TRBV9 TRBD2 TGTGCCAGCAGCGTAGGGGCGTCGCGGGGGGGCCCAAACATTCAGTACTTC CASSVGASRGGPNIQYF
few TRBJ1-6 TRBV19 - TGTGCCAGTGCCCCCCAGGGGTATAATTCACCCCTCCACTTT CASAPQGYNSPLHF
- TRBJ2-7 TRBV6-2/TRBV6-3 - TGTGCCAGCAGTTACTCCCCGCCATACCCCTACGAGCAGTACTTC CASSYSPPYPYEQYF
- TRBJ2-5 TRBV5-4 - TGTGCCAGCAGCTTGGGGTCAGGTCACCAAGAGACCCAGTACTTC CASSLGSGHQETQYF
few TRBJ2-7 TRBV25-1 - TGTGCCAGCAGTGAAACTACAGGGCGCGAGCAGTACTTC CASSETTGREQYF
few TRBJ2-1 TRBV12-3/TRBV12-4 - TGTGCCAGCAATCCGGGGGCCCCATCCCCTGAGCAGTTCTTC CASNPGAPSPEQFF
many TRBJ2-2 TRBV11-2 - TGTGCCAGCAGCTCCACCGGCGGGGAGCTGTTTTTT CASSSTGGELFF